The sequence of this TCR beta chain was determined in a study of T cells after yellow fever vaccination. The sample holds many counts of this clonotype. Trimming cost V 4 bases and J 4 bases; bases outside gene matches: 9. This CDR3 contains 15 residues. Germline CDR1 reads SGHRS; CDR2 reads YFSETQ. TCRdb itself ran the 5' RACE reads through MiXCR, one entry per CDR3 protein. The repertoire includes about 230,000 distinct CDR3 sequences, about 7% of them detected once, and more than 1% sits in the top ten. The sequence derives from a young man who received the YFV17D yellow fever vaccine. This rearrangement joins TRBV5-1 to TRBJ2-3; TRBD2 aligns across 7 bases. Source: CD4+ T cells sorted from PBMCs, taken on the day of the yellow fever booster vaccination. Here the CDR3 DNA reads TGCGCCAGCAGCCCAGCAAGCGGGATTGCAGATACGCAGTATTTT. Its protein product is CASSPASGIADTQYF.